Listed below are T cell receptor beta chains from one sample, sequenced in a study of cytomegalovirus exposure and HLA in healthy donors. This table comes from immunoSEQ multiplex PCR, and its TCRdb copy is limited to in-frame clones, with some not included. The table shows some 90,000 clones, with around 88% occurring only once. The sequenced sample consisted of PBMCs. The receptors shown here come from a woman aged 25 to 45 in good health and CMV-seronegative. Each CDR3 is given without its conserved first and last residue.

>TRBV6-1
ASSEPALGNTIY
>TRBV28
ASSSPRQGVETQY
>TRBV28
ASSLVRDTEAF
>TRBV11-3
ASSFGRGDTEAF
>TRBV9
ASSSGLAGGIGELF
>TRBV7-3
ASSQLGRGATGELF
>TRBV10-1
ASSPPGLAGLGVAQY
>TRBV11-1
ASSLLRSGEQY
>TRBV27
ASSLIAANNEQF
>TRBV2
ASREQGNTEAF
>TRBV19
ASSMSGLSGNTIY
>TRBV5-4
ASSPGGGGQETQY
>TRBV9
ASSVDGGASTDTQY
>TRBV7-2
ASSLQGLMNTEAF
>TRBV9
ASSISSHRETGELF
>TRBV4-1
ASSQGPSGAQETQY
>TRBV6-1
ASAGTYNEQF
>TRBV18
ASSQFGGEGETQY
>TRBV19
ASNRGGPNQPQH
>TRBV6-1
ASSEIVTGSYEQY
>TRBV7-2
ASSLFRDRDTQY
>TRBV10-3
ATRGGETQY
>TRBV15
ATSREGQRDSLF
>TRBV6-6
ASSYGGVTDTQY
>TRBV5-1
ASSLGAGAGDEAF
>TRBV5-1
ASSLTDLTYEQY
>TRBV10-1
ASVRGQGGNEKLF
>TRBV7-2
ASSLVMVGSTGELF
>TRBV6-5
ASSPRDTNTEAF
>TRBV5-1
ASSPTSLAAFSYEQY
>TRBV6-6
ASSSGTGASEQY
>TRBV7-3
ASSLNRGGEQY
>TRBV5-5
ASSRQGGGYT
>TRBV5-1
ASSLQLGAGTEAF
>TRBV6-6
ASKLGGITDTQY
>TRBV2
ASSEPLTYEQY
>TRBV7-8
ASSLLSTVNTEAF
>TRBV7-8
ASSFGGYTEAF
>TRBV28
ASSLRQLNTEAF
>TRBV28
ASNGLAKNIQY
>TRBV7-9
ASSLGDREVYGYT
>TRBV4-1
ASSLGFRGTYDNGYT
>TRBV5-1
ASSSTVMQTGTSRAGELF
>TRBV28
ASSLWTGTRRNTEAF
>TRBV18
ASSRLLADNYEQY